This T cell receptor beta chain appears in the sequencing data of a study of Tregs in tolerant kidney transplant recipients. About the study: The nonmyeloablative bone marrow transplants came from related graft donors, with transient mixed chimerism.

Thawed PBMCs were FACS-sorted into unstimulated CD4+CD25+CD127- regulatory T cells, CD4+CD25- non-regulatory cells, CD4 and CD8 cells. V lost 0 bases, J lost 1 base, and 4 bases lay in between. The CDR3 has 13 amino acids. Germline V gene lookup returns CDR1 SGHNT and CDR2 YYREEE (reference sequence). Some clones are missing from TCRdb's copy, which holds only in-frame ones; the method was immunoSEQ multiplex PCR. The data contain about 73,000 clones, approximately 90% of them singletons. This receptor was identified in a human donor who received a combined kidney and bone marrow transplant. This rearrangement joins TRBV5-4 to TRBJ2-5, with D hard to call. This specimen was Tregs from blood, taken before the transplant. CDR3 amino acids: CASSLVFQETQYF. The CDR3 coding sequence is TGTGCCAGCAGCTTGGTATTCCAAGAGACCCAGTACTTC.